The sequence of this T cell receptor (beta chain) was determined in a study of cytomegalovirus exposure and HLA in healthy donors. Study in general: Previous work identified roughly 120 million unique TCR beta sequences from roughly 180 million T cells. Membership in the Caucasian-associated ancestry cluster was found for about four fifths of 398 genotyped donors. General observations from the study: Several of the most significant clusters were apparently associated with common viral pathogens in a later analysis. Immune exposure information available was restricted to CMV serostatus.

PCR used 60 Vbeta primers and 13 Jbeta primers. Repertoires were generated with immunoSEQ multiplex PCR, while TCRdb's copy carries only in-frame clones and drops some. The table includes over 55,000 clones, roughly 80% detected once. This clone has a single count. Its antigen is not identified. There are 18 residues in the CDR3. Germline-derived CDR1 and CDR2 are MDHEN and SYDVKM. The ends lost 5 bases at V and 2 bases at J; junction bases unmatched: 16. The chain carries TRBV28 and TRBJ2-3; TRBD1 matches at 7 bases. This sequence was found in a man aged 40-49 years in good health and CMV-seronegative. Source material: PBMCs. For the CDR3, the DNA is TGTGCCAGCAGTAGGGACAGACGGGACCTCCGGCCCACAGATACGCAGTATTTT. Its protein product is CASSRDRRDLRPTDTQYF.